This paragraph reports one T cell receptor beta chain. The data originate from a study of blood T cell repertoires in COVID-19. Germline V gene data show CDR1 as LNHDA and CDR2 as SQIVND (reference sequence). The CDR3 has 15 residues. V was trimmed by 10 bases and J by 12 bases, leaving 28 bases between them. Method: immunoSEQ multiplex PCR; TCRdb's copy keeps in-frame clones and lacks some. The sample includes more than 85,000 clones, 90% to 95% of them seen just once. The chain carries TRBV19 and TRBJ2-1, with D perhaps matching TRBD1 (7 bases). The TCR sequence derives from a man aged 55 to 70 with acute or convalescent COVID-19. Source material: peripheral blood. CDR3 sequence reads: CATKGAGSTTMRQFF. As DNA, the CDR3 is TGTGCCACTAAGGGGGCGGGATCTACTACAATGAGGCAGTTCTTC.